The present entry profiles one T cell receptor (beta chain) with its context. Its specificity is unknown. A read error may be the cause here, since a much bigger clone is one base away. CDR3 regions were amplified by Arm-PCR using iRepertoire HTBI primers to build TCR beta libraries. Authors' methods: Identified across the samples were approximately 60 TRBV segments and roughly 14 TRBJ segments. Via MiXCR, TCRdb re-called the multiplex PCR reads, giving one row per CDR3 protein. These V and J calls originate from TCRdb's pipeline instead of the authors' own analysis. The data show roughly 500,000 distinct CDR3 sequences, with roughly 13% seen just once and roughly 10% held by the top ten. This entry comes from a study of regulatory T cells in long-lasting Graves disease. Overall study results and limits: With some 2,700 shared public clonotypes, persistent patients exceeded new patients, who shared around 970.

V lost 7 bases and J lost 4; bases outside the gene matches: 8. The germline V gene has CDR1 SNHLY and CDR2 FYNNEI. CDR3 length: 14 residues. The time point is: newly diagnosed GD, antithyroid drugs for less than 3 months. Researchers made the TCR library from RNA that was extracted from PBMCs. This sample also appeared in a second study, on T cells in Graves' hyperthyroidism and ophthalmopathy. That source notes: Most expanded thyroid clonotypes above 0.001 also appeared in blood.

The starting material was peripheral blood mononuclear cells (PBMCs), obtained at new diagnosis, from a patient treated with antithyroid drugs. The sequence derives from a man aged 25 to 40 with Graves disease. The gene calls are TRBV2 and TRBJ1-1; 8 bases line up with TRBD1. DNA for the CDR3: TGTGCCAGCAACTTGGGACAGGAGGGCACTGAAGCTTTCTTT. This translates into CASNLGQEGTEAFF.